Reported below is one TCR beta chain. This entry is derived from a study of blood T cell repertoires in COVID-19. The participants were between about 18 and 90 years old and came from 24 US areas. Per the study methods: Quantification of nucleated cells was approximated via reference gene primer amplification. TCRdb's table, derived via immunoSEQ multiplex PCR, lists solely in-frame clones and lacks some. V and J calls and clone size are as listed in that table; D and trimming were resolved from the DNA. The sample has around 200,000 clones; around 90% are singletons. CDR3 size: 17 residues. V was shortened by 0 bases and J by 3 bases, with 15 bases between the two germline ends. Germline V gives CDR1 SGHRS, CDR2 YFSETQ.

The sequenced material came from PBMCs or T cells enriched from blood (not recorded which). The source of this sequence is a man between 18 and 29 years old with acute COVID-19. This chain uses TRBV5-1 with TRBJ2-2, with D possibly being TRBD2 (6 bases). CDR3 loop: CASSLGGGVAYTGELFF. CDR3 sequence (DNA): TGCGCCAGCAGCTTGGGAGGCGGGGTTGCCTACACCGGGGAGCTGTTTTTT.